The 8 T cell receptor beta chains below come from one sample, sequenced in a study of cytomegalovirus exposure and HLA in healthy donors. The PCR ran on 60 Vbeta and 13 Jbeta primers. The table came from immunoSEQ multiplex PCR; TCRdb's copy has only in-frame clones and leaves some out. This table holds approximately 140,000 clones, 82% found once. The material sequenced was PBMCs. The receptors originated from a male donor in good health and CMV-seronegative.

The J gene is TRBJ1-1, the V gene TRBV19; 7 positions agree with TRBD1. The CDR3 is made up of 14 amino acids. CDR1 is LNHDA and CDR2 is SQIVND in the germline V gene (reference sequence). Trimming removed 6 bases from V and 1 base from J; junction bases left unmatched: 5. The CDR3 DNA reads as TGTGCCAGTAGATCAGGGGGAAGGAACACTGAAGCTTTCTTT. Amino acid sequence: CASRSGGRNTEAFF.

The chain combines TRBV7-9 with TRBJ2-1, with D possibly TRBD2 on 5 matching bases. This CDR3 has 17 residues. CDR1 and CDR2 (germline): SEHNR, FQNEAQ (reference sequence). The V gene lost 1 base and the J gene lost 7 bases, with 20 bases spanning the gap. The CDR3 DNA sequence: TGTGCCAGCAGCTTAGATCGAGGACCAACGGGATGGAATGAGCAGTTCTTC. Translated, it gives CASSLDRGPTGWNEQFF.

The genes are TRBV11-2 and TRBJ2-1; the D gene is possibly TRBD2 (5 bases). V was pared by 7 bases and J by 5 bases, with 9 bases between. The CDR3 covers 12 residues. CDR1 and CDR2 from the germline V gene are SGHAT and FQNNGV. This CDR3 reads CASTEGHNEQFF. CDR3 sequence (DNA): TGTGCCAGCACCGAGGGTCACAATGAGCAGTTCTTC.

The V gene is TRBV5-1, the J gene TRBJ2-7; 12 bases map to TRBD1. The junction had 10 bases not matched to a gene; V was cut back by 4 bases and J by 5 bases. The germline gives CDR1 SGHRS, CDR2 YFSETQ. The length of the CDR3 is 16 residues. The CDR3: CASSEPGQGAIDEQYF. CDR3 sequence (DNA): TGCGCCAGCAGCGAACCGGGACAGGGGGCTATCGACGAGCAGTACTTC.

This chain connects TRBV5-5 to TRBJ2-2; no clear D gene. This CDR3 has 11 residues. Trimming cost V 4 bases and J 10 bases, with 8 bases left between them. The V gene's germline CDR1 is SGHKS and CDR2 YYEKEE (reference sequence). The CDR3 region is CASSHELELFF. For the CDR3, the DNA is TGTGCCAGCAGCCACGAGCTGGAGCTGTTTTTT.

The V call is TRBV5-4, the J call TRBJ2-5, with 8 bases matching TRBD2. The better agreement between TRBJ2-7 and the DNA end casts doubt on the J call. The CDR3 runs 15 residues. Germline V lookup: CDR1 SGHNT, CDR2 YYREEE (reference sequence). For the CDR3, the DNA is TGTGCCAGCAGCTTGTCGGGGGGGAATTCCTACGAGCAGTACTTC. Translation: CASSLSGGNSYEQYF.

This clone is a singleton in its sample. The rearrangement links TRBV30 to TRBJ1-3; D gene ambiguous. The CDR3 has 17 residues. Trimming shortened V by 5 bases and J by 1 base, and 21 bases separated the two germline ends. Germline loops: CDR1 GTSNPN, CDR2 SVGIG (reference sequence). CDR3 residues: CAWSPQHLFPSGNTIYF. CDR3 sequence (DNA): TGTGCCTGGTCCCCCCAACATCTGTTCCCTTCTGGAAACACCATATATTTT.

A few counts support this clone. V is TRBV28 and J is TRBJ1-4; D is unclear. V was cut by 2 bases and J by 3 bases, with 10 bases left in between. There are 15 residues in the CDR3. Germline V CDR1 and CDR2: MDHEN, SYDVKM. This CDR3 reads CASSLGEPPNEKLFF. The CDR3 region has the DNA TGTGCCAGCAGTTTAGGAGAGCCCCCTAATGAAAAACTGTTTTTT. The full variable domain, with the rest looked up from reference TRBV28 and TRBJ1-4, is DVKVTQSSRYLVKRTGEKVFLECVQDMDHENMFWYRQDPGLGLRLIYFSYDVKMKEKGDIPEGYSVSREKKERFSLILESASTNQTSMYLCASSLGEPPNEKLFFGSGTQLSVL.